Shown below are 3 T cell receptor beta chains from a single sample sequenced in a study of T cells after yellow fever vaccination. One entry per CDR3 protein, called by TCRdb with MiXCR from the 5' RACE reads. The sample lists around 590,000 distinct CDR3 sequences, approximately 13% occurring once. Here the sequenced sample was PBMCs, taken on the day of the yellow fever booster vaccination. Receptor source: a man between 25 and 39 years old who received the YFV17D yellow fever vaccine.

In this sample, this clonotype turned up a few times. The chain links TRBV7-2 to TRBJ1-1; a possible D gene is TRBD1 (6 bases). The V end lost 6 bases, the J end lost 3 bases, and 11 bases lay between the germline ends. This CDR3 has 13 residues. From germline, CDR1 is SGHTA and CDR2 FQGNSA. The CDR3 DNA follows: TGTGCCAGCAGACTAGAGGGGGACACTGAAGCTTTCTTT. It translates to CASRLEGDTEAFF. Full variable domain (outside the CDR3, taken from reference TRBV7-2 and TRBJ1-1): GAGVSQSPSNKVTEKGKDVELRCDPISGHTALYWYRQSLGQGLEFLIYFQGNSAPDKSGLPSDRFSAERTGGSVSTLTIQRTQQEDSAVYLCASRLEGDTEAFFGQGTRLTVV.

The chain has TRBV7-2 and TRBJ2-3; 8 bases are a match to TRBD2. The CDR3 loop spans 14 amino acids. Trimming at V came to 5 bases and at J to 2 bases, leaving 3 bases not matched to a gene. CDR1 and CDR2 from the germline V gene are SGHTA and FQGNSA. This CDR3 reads CASSRGRNTDTQYF. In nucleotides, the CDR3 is TGTGCCAGCAGCCGCGGGAGGAACACAGATACGCAGTATTTT.

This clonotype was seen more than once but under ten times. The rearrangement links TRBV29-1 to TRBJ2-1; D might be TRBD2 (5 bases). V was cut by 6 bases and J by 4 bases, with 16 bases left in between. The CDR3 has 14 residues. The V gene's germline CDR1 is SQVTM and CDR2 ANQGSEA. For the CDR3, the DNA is TGCAGCGTGCCGGGGTCGGTCGGGTACAATGAGCAGTTCTTC. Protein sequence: CSVPGSVGYNEQFF.